This record covers a single T cell receptor (beta chain). In germline, CDR1 is SEHNR, CDR2 FQNEAQ (reference sequence). This CDR3 contains 15 residues. V lost 0 bases and J lost 7, with 12 bases in between. This record comes from a study of blood T cell repertoires in COVID-19. TCRdb's table, derived via immunoSEQ multiplex PCR, lists solely in-frame clones and lacks some. The table records around 140,000 clones, around 86% of them present only once. The TCR originated in a man between 60 and 75 years old who had recovered from COVID-19. The rearrangement uses TRBV7-9 and TRBJ1-4; D gene ambiguous. Source material: PBMCs or T cells enriched from blood (not recorded which). This chain's CDR3 is CASSLARGRGEKLFF. The CDR3 region has the DNA TGTGCCAGCAGCTTAGCGCGAGGGCGGGGTGAAAAACTGTTTTTT.